The rows below give T cell receptor beta chains drawn from one sample of a study of OX40 agonist ivuxolimab in advanced cancers. The method was immunoSEQ multiplex PCR; TCRdb's version includes in-frame clones alone and lacks a portion of them. Of roughly 46,000 clones listed, about nine tenths were seen once; the top ten hold 55% to 60%. The starting material was CD4+ or CD8+ T cells sorted from blood, obtained in a trial of the OX40 agonist ivuxolimab. These receptors all stem from an adult with an advanced solid tumor such as melanoma, head and neck, liver or kidney cancer. Both conserved end residues are trimmed from each CDR3.

V gene: TRBV29-1; J gene: TRBJ2-7; CDR3 protein: SVEDEQY
V gene: TRBV4-2; J gene: TRBJ1-4; CDR3 protein: ASSQESYRTQVNEKLF
V gene: TRBV5-1; J gene: TRBJ2-1; CDR3 protein: ASSLTSGGIYEQF
V gene: TRBV4-2; J gene: TRBJ2-7; CDR3 protein: ASSQEEDKGFLEQY
V gene: TRBV9; J gene: TRBJ1-5; CDR3 protein: ASSVEGASNQPQH
V gene: TRBV7-9; J gene: TRBJ2-3; CDR3 protein: ASSLVLSPGRDTQY
V gene: TRBV7-2; J gene: TRBJ2-2; CDR3 protein: ASSLSGRTSGELF
V gene: TRBV2; J gene: TRBJ1-5; CDR3 protein: ASRDRDTLNQPQH
V gene: TRBV11-2; J gene: TRBJ1-4; CDR3 protein: ASSGVATGDEKLF
V gene: TRBV27; J gene: TRBJ2-3; CDR3 protein: ASNAAGGTDTQY
V gene: TRBV15; J gene: TRBJ2-7; CDR3 protein: ATSRDSAGVPY
V gene: TRBV9; J gene: TRBJ2-1; CDR3 protein: ASSLAGYNEQF
V gene: TRBV7-2; J gene: TRBJ2-7; CDR3 protein: ASSLETGLVSEQY
V gene: TRBV27; J gene: TRBJ2-3; CDR3 protein: AISPGTDSTDTQY
V gene: TRBV6-5; J gene: TRBJ2-7; CDR3 protein: ASGGAAEQY
V gene: TRBV7-2; J gene: TRBJ1-1; CDR3 protein: ASSFIRGTEAF
V gene: TRBV14; J gene: TRBJ2-5; CDR3 protein: ASSQRLKGDGETQY
V gene: TRBV2; J gene: TRBJ1-3; CDR3 protein: ASGRYSNTIY
V gene: TRBV11-3; J gene: TRBJ2-7; CDR3 protein: ASSLAGTGGYEQY
V gene: TRBV27; J gene: TRBJ1-6; CDR3 protein: ASSPVSWGGNSPLH
V gene: TRBV6-1; J gene: TRBJ2-7; CDR3 protein: ASSVVADSYEQY
V gene: TRBV29-1; J gene: TRBJ2-5; CDR3 protein: SVISGTQY
V gene: TRBV29-1; J gene: TRBJ2-5; CDR3 protein: SVRSLAGGPGRETQY
V gene: TRBV12-5; J gene: TRBJ2-2; CDR3 protein: ASGLVKQGNTGELF
V gene: TRBV15; J gene: TRBJ2-5; CDR3 protein: ATSRGELAGVRETQY
V gene: TRBV7-2; J gene: TRBJ2-7; CDR3 protein: ASSSPRAYEQY
V gene: TRBV7-9; J gene: TRBJ2-2; CDR3 protein: ASSFTSGNTGELF
V gene: TRBV11-2; J gene: TRBJ2-7; CDR3 protein: ASSPYRAGGYEQY
V gene: TRBV5-1; J gene: TRBJ2-5; CDR3 protein: ASSLFGTSGQETQY
V gene: TRBV6-5; J gene: TRBJ1-1; CDR3 protein: ASSYSPVNTEAF
V gene: TRBV5-1; J gene: TRBJ2-2; CDR3 protein: ASSLWVPRTTLGTGELF
V gene: TRBV2; J gene: TRBJ1-4; CDR3 protein: ASTGPRLGEKLF
V gene: TRBV2; J gene: TRBJ2-3; CDR3 protein: ASKEGALGDTQY
V gene: TRBV19; J gene: TRBJ2-1; CDR3 protein: ASIRIRESYNEQF
V gene: TRBV7-9; J gene: TRBJ2-3; CDR3 protein: ASSLHRGGTDTQY
V gene: TRBV19; J gene: TRBJ1-2; CDR3 protein: ASRGQDSYGYT
V gene: TRBV21-1; J gene: TRBJ2-7; CDR3 protein: ASSQHRGSYEQY
V gene: TRBV19; J gene: TRBJ1-5; CDR3 protein: ASSMGGSNQPQH
V gene: TRBV7-9; J gene: TRBJ1-2; CDR3 protein: ASSFEGNYGYT
V gene: TRBV28; J gene: TRBJ2-5; CDR3 protein: ASSLGREETQY
V gene: TRBV12-5; J gene: TRBJ2-5; CDR3 protein: ASGLVQPGMETQY
V gene: TRBV5-4; J gene: TRBJ1-1; CDR3 protein: ASSLEQNTEAF
V gene: TRBV5-1; J gene: TRBJ2-6; CDR3 protein: ASSPSWGQADLAGANVLT
V gene: TRBV19; J gene: TRBJ2-3; CDR3 protein: ASSMTGTPRTDTQY
V gene: TRBV5-1; J gene: TRBJ2-7; CDR3 protein: ASSSSGTGSEQY
V gene: TRBV28; J gene: TRBJ2-7; CDR3 protein: ASRESYEQY
V gene: TRBV6-1; J gene: TRBJ1-2; CDR3 protein: ASSPVRMSGGYT
V gene: TRBV7-8; J gene: TRBJ2-7; CDR3 protein: ASSGGQGPFYEQY